The rows below give T cell receptor beta chains drawn from one sample of a study of shared clonotypes between healthy human individuals. Generated by immunoSEQ multiplex PCR, the TCRdb table keeps only in-frame clones and is missing some. The repertoire holds about 490,000 clones, with less than 80% as singletons. Sequencing was performed on PBMCs. The source of these receptors is a woman in her 40s in good health. Some clones in this sample may be carry-over from other donors' samples. CDR3s include the opening cysteine and the closing phenylalanine or tryptophan. A D gene is named only where the DNA matches it firmly. Clone size is shown for a subset of rows, as once, few, many or a class of expanded clone.

J,D,size,V,CDR3,DNA
TRBJ2-2,.,.,TRBV27,CASSLSGWTTGELFF,TGTGCCAGCAGTTTATCCGGTTGGACGACCGGGGAGCTGTTTTTT
TRBJ2-3,.,many,TRBV27,CASSLTKQARDTQYF,TGTGCCAGCAGTCTGACCAAACAGGCCAGGGATACGCAGTATTTT
TRBJ1-2,TRBD1,.,TRBV5-6,CASSPDRAGNYGYTF,TGTGCCAGCAGCCCGGACAGGGCTGGCAACTATGGCTACACCTTC
TRBJ2-2,.,.,TRBV13,CASSAQDYGELFF,TGTGCCAGCAGCGCCCAGGACTACGGGGAGCTGTTTTTT
TRBJ2-7,TRBD1,.,TRBV25-1,CASSDRDRGYEQYF,TGTGCCAGCAGTGACCGGGACAGGGGTTACGAGCAGTACTTC
TRBJ2-7,TRBD1,.,TRBV6-5,CASSGGQGVYEQYF,TGTGCCAGCAGTGGGGGACAGGGGGTCTACGAGCAGTACTTC
TRBJ2-7,TRBD1,.,TRBV10-3,CAISVSTGTAYEQYF,TGTGCCATCAGTGTCTCCACCGGGACAGCCTACGAGCAGTACTTC
TRBJ1-1,.,.,TRBV7-2,CASSLWGGRNTEAFF,TGTGCCAGCAGCTTATGGGGGGGTCGGAACACTGAAGCTTTCTTT
TRBJ1-3,.,.,TRBV7-2,CASSLVLAGNTIYF,TGTGCCAGCAGCTTAGTTCTTGCGGGAAACACCATATATTTT
TRBJ1-5,.,.,TRBV4-1,CASSRTQGPSNQPQHF,TGCGCCAGCAGTAGGACCCAGGGGCCTAGCAATCAGCCCCAGCATTTT
TRBJ1-4,.,once,TRBV9,CASSVSGGNEKLFF,TGTGCCAGCAGCGTGTCGGGCGGTAATGAAAAACTGTTTTTT
TRBJ2-1,.,.,TRBV7-8,CASSLASRERSYNEQFF,TGTGCCAGCAGCTTAGCTTCCCGGGAGAGGTCCTACAATGAGCAGTTCTTC
TRBJ1-1,TRBD1,.,TRBV5-1,CASSSQGAENTEAFF,TGCGCCAGCAGCTCCCAGGGGGCGGAGAACACTGAAGCTTTCTTT
TRBJ2-7,TRBD2,.,TRBV30,CAWRIRGSYEQYF,TGTGCCTGGAGGATCCGCGGGAGTTACGAGCAGTACTTC
TRBJ2-7,TRBD2,.,TRBV6-6,CASSYSAERERNEQYF,TGTGCCAGCAGTTACTCCGCGGAGCGGGAGAGGAACGAGCAGTACTTC
TRBJ2-1,TRBD2,.,TRBV4-2,CASSRLAYNEQLF,TGTGCCAGCAGCCGACTAGCTTACAATGAGCAGCTCTTC
TRBJ1-1,TRBD1,.,TRBV5-4,CASSPYGTGGGRTEAFF,TGTGCCAGCTCGCCATACGGGACAGGGGGCGGCCGCACTGAAGCTTTCTTT
TRBJ2-7,.,.,TRBV6-1,CASSSQGYEQYF,TGTGCCAGCAGTTCCCAGGGCTACGAGCAGTACTTC
TRBJ2-5,.,once,TRBV28,CASRTARAQYF,TGTGCCAGCAGGACCGCGCGGGCCCAGTACTTC